The 32 T cell receptor beta chains in this list originate from one sample, sequenced in a study of identical twins. MiXCR was run by TCRdb on the 5' RACE reads, yielding one entry per CDR3 protein. Among 450,000 or so distinct CDR3 sequences listed, 24% were seen once. These same data were also listed under a study on T cells expressing NK-cell markers.

The sequenced sample was CD4+ T cells sorted from blood. These receptors all stem from a woman between 18 and 30 years old in good health.

This clonotype was detected ten times or more. This chain links TRBV6-1 with TRBJ2-1; 11 bases align to TRBD2. Per germline, CDR1 MNHNS and CDR2 SASEGT. This CDR3 is 15 amino acids long. V shed 6 bases and J 4 bases; nucleotides not matched to a gene: 5. Here the CDR3 DNA reads TGTGCCAGCAGAGTAGCGGGAGGGCCTTACAATGAGCAGTTCTTC. Its translation is CASRVAGGPYNEQFF.

This clonotype has ten or more counts. The chain uses TRBV5-1 and TRBJ2-1, with a weak D call TRBD1 (6 bases). The CDR3 is 14 residues long. Germline V lookup: CDR1 SGHRS, CDR2 YFSETQ. The V gene lost 7 bases and the J gene lost 1 base, with 12 bases spanning the gap. In DNA, the CDR3 is TGCGCCAGCTCAAGGCAGGGGTCCTACAATGAGCAGTTCTTC. It yields the protein CASSRQGSYNEQFF.

This clonotype was detected a few times. The rearrangement joins TRBV30 to TRBJ2-5; D uncertain. V was pared by 5 bases and J by 7 bases, with 17 bases between. The CDR3 totals 13 residues. Germline V gives CDR1 GTSNPN, CDR2 SVGIG (reference sequence). In DNA, the CDR3 is TGTGCCTGGTCTCGGCTAGTAGTGGGGACCCAGTACTTC. The encoded protein is CAWSRLVVGTQYF.

The gene calls are TRBV7-9 and TRBJ2-1; weak D call: TRBD2 (6 bases). The ends were cut back, 5 bases at V and 3 bases at J, with 20 bases in the middle. This CDR3 comprises 17 residues. From germline, CDR1 is SEHNR and CDR2 FQNEAQ (reference sequence). CDR3 region: CASSTQPGLGDYNEQFF. The CDR3 coding sequence is TGTGCCAGCAGCACGCAGCCGGGACTGGGAGACTACAATGAGCAGTTCTTC.

V and J are TRBV28 and TRBJ2-5; 7 bases map to TRBD2. Germline assignment: CDR1 MDHEN and CDR2 SYDVKM. The CDR3 runs to 14 residues. Trimming removed 0 bases from V and 3 bases from J; junction bases left unmatched: 1. The chain's CDR3 is CASSLWGGEETQYF. The DNA for the CDR3 is TGTGCCAGCAGTTTATGGGGGGGGGAAGAGACCCAGTACTTC.

The chain is built from TRBV4-3 and TRBJ2-1; no firm D call. The CDR3 has 13 residues. V lost 0 bases to trimming and J lost 9 bases, with 9 bases between them. Germline lookup yields CDR1 LGHNA and CDR2 YSLEER. The CDR3 bases are TGCGCCAGCAGCCAAGATTCTGGCAGTGAGCAGTTCTTC. It translates to CASSQDSGSEQFF.

This chain connects TRBV2 to TRBJ2-2, with D hard to call. The CDR3 extends over 16 amino acids. Between the trimmed V and J ends, which lost 2 bases and 2 bases, there was a span of 12 bases. Germline V gene data show CDR1 as SNHLY and CDR2 as FYNNEI. CDR3 coding DNA: TGTGCCAGCAGTGAACATCCGGCCTCCAACACCGGGGAGCTGTTTTTT. Amino acids: CASSEHPASNTGELFF.

The V and J genes are TRBV3-1 and TRBJ1-1; D is undetermined. The ends were cut back, 2 bases at V and 6 bases at J, with 10 bases in the middle. The CDR3 has 13 residues. Germline V gives CDR1 LGHDT, CDR2 YNNKEL (reference sequence). CDR3: CASSQRPVSEAFF. In DNA, the CDR3 is TGTGCCAGCAGCCAACGTCCAGTCTCTGAAGCTTTCTTT.

In this sample, this clonotype turned up a few times. The chain uses TRBV12-3 or TRBV12-4 and TRBJ1-5; a weak D match, TRBD1 (5 bases). The CDR3 is made up of 13 amino acids. V lost 4 bases and J 5 bases, leaving 9 bases between the germline ends. The CDR3 DNA is TGTGCCAGCAGTTGGGACCGAGATCAGCCCCAGCATTTT. Its translation is CASSWDRDQPQHF.

The chain employs TRBV6-1 and TRBJ2-7; TRBD1 might be the D (5 bases). Deletions cut 8 bases from V and 5 bases from J, with 22 bases between. Germline V gene data show CDR1 as MNHNS and CDR2 as SASEGT. The CDR3 has 15 amino acids. The CDR3 spells CASSISPGQGDEQYF. For the CDR3, the DNA is TGTGCCAGCTCAATTTCTCCGGGCCAAGGGGACGAGCAGTACTTC.

The chain is built from TRBV27 and TRBJ1-2; 9 positions agree with TRBD1. Germline V lookup: CDR1 MNHEY, CDR2 SMNVEV (reference sequence). Trimming cost V 6 bases and J 6 bases; bases outside gene matches: 14. The CDR3 spans 16 residues. The CDR3 sequence: CASRRGWGQGGDGYTF. CDR3 DNA: TGTGCCAGCAGAAGAGGGTGGGGACAGGGTGGAGATGGCTACACCTTC.

The V gene is TRBV7-9, the J gene TRBJ2-7, with unresolved D. The CDR3 is 14 amino acids. Trimming pared 5 bases from V and 2 bases from J, leaving 13 bases between. Germline V gene sequence: CDR1 SEHNR, CDR2 FQNEAQ (reference sequence). The DNA for the CDR3 is TGTGCCAGCAGCCTACCGGGCCGAACCTACGAGCAGTACTTC. The encoded protein is CASSLPGRTYEQYF.

The chain combines TRBV5-1 with TRBJ2-3; D might be TRBD1 or TRBD2, each matching 6 bases. This CDR3 contains 16 residues. The V gene's germline CDR1 is SGHRS and CDR2 YFSETQ. Trimming cost V 0 bases and J 4 bases, with 15 bases left between them. The CDR3 loop is CASSLGSGGGPDTQYF. The CDR3 region has the DNA TGCGCCAGCAGCTTGGGATCCGGAGGGGGACCAGATACGCAGTATTTT.

This clonotype was found a few times. The chain recombines TRBV6-5 with TRBJ1-1, with D unresolved. The CDR3 consists of 15 residues. The V gene's germline CDR1 is MNHEY and CDR2 SVGAGI. V lost 2 bases to trimming and J lost 2 bases, with 12 bases between them. CDR3 residues: CASSYNAQVNTEAFF. CDR3 bases: TGTGCCAGCAGTTACAACGCCCAGGTCAACACTGAAGCTTTCTTT.

The chain carries TRBV20-1 and TRBJ2-1; the D is unclear. The length of the CDR3 is 12 residues. V lost 2 bases and J lost 4, with 6 bases in between. Germline V lookup: CDR1 DFQATT, CDR2 SNEGSKA (reference sequence). The CDR3 here is CSARLVYNEQFF. The CDR3 DNA reads TGCAGTGCTAGACTCGTATACAATGAGCAGTTCTTC.

V usage is TRBV19 and J usage is TRBJ2-3, with 9 bases lining up with TRBD1. Germline CDR1 is LNHDA and CDR2 is SQIVND (reference sequence). CDR3 length equals 13 residues. The V gene end was trimmed by 8 bases and the J gene end by 2 bases; junction bases not matched to a gene: 2. CDR3 in DNA: TGTGCCAGTGGGACAGGGTTCACAGATACGCAGTATTTT. It encodes CASGTGFTDTQYF.

This chain uses TRBV12-3 or TRBV12-4 with TRBJ2-3; D may be TRBD2 (5 bases). V lost 7 bases and J 0 bases, leaving 11 bases between the germline ends. The CDR3 runs 14 residues. The CDR3 bases are TGTGCCAGCAAGGCGCGGGTGAGCACAGATACGCAGTATTTT. It translates to CASKARVSTDTQYF.

This clonotype was seen a handful of times. This chain uses TRBV20-1 with TRBJ2-3; 7 bases fit TRBD2. V was clipped by 5 bases and J by 0 bases; unmatched bases: 5. Germline CDR1 and CDR2: DFQATT and SNEGSKA (reference sequence). This CDR3 has 14 residues. CDR3 protein: CSAPRGGSTDTQYF. The CDR3 DNA follows: TGCAGTGCTCCCCGCGGGGGTAGCACAGATACGCAGTATTTT.

This clonotype was counted only a few times. V usage is TRBV3-1 and J usage is TRBJ2-7; 8 positions match TRBD2. With V trimmed by 3 bases and J by 6 bases, 13 bases remained unmatched. CDR1 is LGHDT, CDR2 YNNKEL, per germline (reference sequence). The CDR3 length is 16 residues. CDR3 loop: CASSQYGGGRSAEQYF. The CDR3 coding sequence is TGTGCCAGCAGCCAGTACGGGGGGGGGCGATCCGCCGAGCAGTACTTC.

This chain uses TRBV7-2 with TRBJ1-1; 9 nucleotides line up with TRBD1. The CDR3 is 14 amino acids. Per the germline V gene, CDR1 is SGHTA and CDR2 is FQGNSA. The V and J ends lost 5 bases and 4 bases, in that order; junction bases with no gene match: 5. The DNA for the CDR3 is TGTGCCAGCAGCCCCCGGGACAGGGCCACTGAAGCTTTCTTT. Residues: CASSPRDRATEAFF.

There are a few counts of this clonotype. The chain couples TRBV6-2 or TRBV6-3 to TRBJ2-1, with 10 bases matching TRBD2. Trimming at V came to 0 bases and at J to 5 bases, leaving 4 bases not matched to a gene. Germline V gives CDR1 MNHEY, CDR2 SVGEGT. The CDR3 sequence is 16 residues long. The chain's CDR3 is CASSYSGTSANNEQFF. Written as DNA, the CDR3 is TGTGCCAGCAGTTACTCCGGGACTAGCGCCAACAATGAGCAGTTCTTC.

The V gene is TRBV20-1, the J gene TRBJ2-7; tentative D call: TRBD2 (5 bases). V was trimmed by 0 bases and J by 5 bases, leaving 8 bases between them. There are 12 residues in the CDR3. Germline values: CDR1 DFQATT, CDR2 SNEGSKA (reference sequence). The DNA for the CDR3 is TGCAGTGCTAGAGATTTCGGGGACGAGCAGTACTTC. Amino acids: CSARDFGDEQYF.

The V gene is TRBV29-1, the J gene TRBJ2-5; D ambiguous. The length of the CDR3 is 12 residues. The V gene's germline CDR1 is SQVTM and CDR2 ANQGSEA. Trimming took 4 bases from V and 2 from J, leaving 8 bases between them. This CDR3 reads CSVVGQQETQYF. The DNA for the CDR3 is TGCAGCGTTGTCGGGCAGCAAGAGACCCAGTACTTC.

There are a few counts of this clonotype. This chain connects TRBV29-1 to TRBJ2-1; TRBD2 matches 13 bases. Trimming removed 5 bases from V and 5 bases from J; junction bases left unmatched: 6. The CDR3 is 15 amino acids. CDR1 and CDR2 (germline): SQVTM, ANQGSEA. CDR3 nucleotides: TGCAGCGTTAGGACTAGCGGGAGTACAGACAATGAGCAGTTCTTC. This translates into CSVRTSGSTDNEQFF.

The table lists this clonotype with a few counts. The J gene is TRBJ2-3, the V gene TRBV7-2; 13 bases are shared with TRBD2. Germline-derived CDR1 and CDR2 are SGHTA and FQGNSA. The V segment lost 2 bases and the J segment 1 base; nucleotides outside the gene matches: 0. This CDR3 region has 16 residues. The CDR3 sequence is CASSLTSGRGTDTQYF. CDR3 coding DNA: TGTGCCAGCAGCTTAACTAGCGGGAGGGGCACAGATACGCAGTATTTT.

CDR3 DNA sequence: TGTGCCAGCAGTTTCAGTTCGACAGTACCTGGGGCCAACGTCCTGACTTTC. Translation gives CASSFSSTVPGANVLTF. This sequence joins TRBV12-3 or TRBV12-4 and TRBJ2-6; possible D gene TRBD1, 5 bases. V was trimmed by 3 bases and J by 2 bases, leaving 14 bases between them. CDR3 length: 17 amino acids.

This clonotype was counted only a few times. This chain uses TRBV12-3 or TRBV12-4 with TRBJ2-7, with D perhaps TRBD2 (5 bases). The CDR3 loop spans 12 amino acids. V lost 5 bases to trimming and J lost 6 bases, with 11 bases between them. This CDR3 is CASSPLALEQYF. Here the CDR3 DNA reads TGTGCCAGCAGTCCCCTAGCTCTCGAGCAGTACTTC.

V is TRBV29-1 and J is TRBJ2-1, with 12 bases identical to TRBD2. V lost 5 bases, J lost 7 bases, and 3 bases stayed unmatched. Germline V gene lookup returns CDR1 SQVTM and CDR2 ANQGSEA. This CDR3 has 13 residues. In nucleotides, the CDR3 is TGCAGCGTTCGACTAGCGGGAGATAATGAGCAGTTCTTC. This encodes CSVRLAGDNEQFF.

This chain links TRBV7-9 with TRBJ1-1; D uncertain. The CDR3 is made up of 13 amino acids. Trimming took off 8 bases at V and 0 bases at J, with 10 bases between the two ends. Looked up from germline, CDR1 is SEHNR and CDR2 is FQNEAQ (reference sequence). The CDR3 here is CASLTEMNTEAFF. In DNA, the CDR3 is TGTGCCAGCCTAACAGAGATGAACACTGAAGCTTTCTTT.

The chain recombines TRBV12-3 or TRBV12-4 with TRBJ2-7; 8 nucleotides match TRBD1. Trimming at V came to 5 bases and at J to 5 bases, leaving 8 bases not matched to a gene. The length of the CDR3 is 14 residues. Here the CDR3 DNA reads TGTGCCAGCAGTAGGGACAGGATAAGCGACGAGCAGTACTTC. Translation: CASSRDRISDEQYF.

This clonotype was counted between two and nine times. This CDR3 is CASSYRGGQGADYGYTF. CDR3 DNA sequence: TGTGCCAGCAGCTACCGAGGGGGACAGGGGGCCGACTATGGCTACACCTTC. The chain uses TRBV7-9 and TRBJ1-2; 12 bases fit TRBD1. Looked up from germline, CDR1 is SEHNR and CDR2 is FQNEAQ (reference sequence). J lost 3 bases, V lost 4 bases, and 9 bases had no gene match. There are 17 residues in the CDR3. Using reference TRBV7-9 and TRBJ1-2 for the parts outside the CDR3, the full variable domain is DTGVSQNPRHKITKRGQNVTFRCDPISEHNRLYWYRQTLGQGPEFLTYFQNEAQLEKSRLLSDRFSAERPKGSFSTLEIQRTEQGDSAMYLCASSYRGGQGADYGYTFGSGTRLTVV.

This chain connects TRBV5-1 to TRBJ2-1, with D possibly matching TRBD1 (6 bases). Trimming took 0 bases from V and 4 from J, leaving 11 bases between them. This CDR3 contains 15 residues. Looked up from germline, CDR1 is SGHRS and CDR2 is YFSETQ. The CDR3 protein is CASSLVGGYYNEQFF. The CDR3 DNA follows: TGCGCCAGCAGCTTGGTAGGGGGTTATTACAATGAGCAGTTCTTC.